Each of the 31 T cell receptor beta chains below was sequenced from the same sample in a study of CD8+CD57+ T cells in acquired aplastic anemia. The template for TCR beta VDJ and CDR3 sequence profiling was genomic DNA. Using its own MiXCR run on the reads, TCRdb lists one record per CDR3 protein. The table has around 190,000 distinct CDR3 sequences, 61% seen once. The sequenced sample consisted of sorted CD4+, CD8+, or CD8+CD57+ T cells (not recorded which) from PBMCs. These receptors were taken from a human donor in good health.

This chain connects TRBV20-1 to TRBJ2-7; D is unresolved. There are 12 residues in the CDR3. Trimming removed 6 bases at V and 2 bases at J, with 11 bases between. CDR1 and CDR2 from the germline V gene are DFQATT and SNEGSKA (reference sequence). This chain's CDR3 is CSAPYGAYEQYF. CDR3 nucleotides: TGCAGTGCACCCTATGGCGCCTACGAGCAGTACTTC.

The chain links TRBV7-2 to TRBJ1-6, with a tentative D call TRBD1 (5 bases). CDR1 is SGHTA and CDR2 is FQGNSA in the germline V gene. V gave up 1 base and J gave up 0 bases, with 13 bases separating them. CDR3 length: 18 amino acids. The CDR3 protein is CASSLGAGPSSYNSPLHF. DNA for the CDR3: TGTGCCAGCAGCTTAGGAGCGGGGCCGAGCTCCTATAATTCACCCCTCCACTTT.

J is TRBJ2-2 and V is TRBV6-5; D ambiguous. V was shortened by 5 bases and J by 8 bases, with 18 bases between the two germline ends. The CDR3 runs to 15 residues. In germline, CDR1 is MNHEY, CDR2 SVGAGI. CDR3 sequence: CASSPDWSREGELFF. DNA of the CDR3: TGTGCCAGCAGTCCCGACTGGTCTCGTGAAGGGGAGCTGTTTTTT.

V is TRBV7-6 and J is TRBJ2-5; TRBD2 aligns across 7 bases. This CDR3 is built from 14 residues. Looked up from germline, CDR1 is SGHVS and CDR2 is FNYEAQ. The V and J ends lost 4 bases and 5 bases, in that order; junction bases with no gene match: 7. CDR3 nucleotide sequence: TGTGCCAGCAGCTCGGCGGGGGAAGGTGAGACCCAGTACTTC. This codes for CASSSAGEGETQYF.

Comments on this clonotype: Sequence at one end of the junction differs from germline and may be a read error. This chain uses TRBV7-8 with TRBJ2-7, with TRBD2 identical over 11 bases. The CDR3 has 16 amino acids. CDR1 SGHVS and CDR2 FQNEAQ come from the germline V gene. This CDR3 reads CASSQVSGGAGYEQCF. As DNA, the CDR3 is TGCGCCAGCAGCCAAGTTAGCGGGGGGGCAGGTTACGAGCAGTGCTTC.

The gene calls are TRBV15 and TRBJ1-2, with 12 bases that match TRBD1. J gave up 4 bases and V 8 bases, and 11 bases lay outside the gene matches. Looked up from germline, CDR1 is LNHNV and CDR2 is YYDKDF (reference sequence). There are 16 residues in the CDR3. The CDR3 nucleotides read TGTGCCACCTTTGGGACAGGGGGCGATCTCATCTATGGCTACACCTTC. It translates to CATFGTGGDLIYGYTF.

The CDR3 DNA sequence: TGTGCCACCTCGCCGGGACTAGCGGGTTATACGCAGTATTTT. It encodes CATSPGLAGYTQYF. The V call is TRBV19, the J call TRBJ2-3, with 12 bases aligning to TRBD2. This CDR3 contains 14 residues. CDR1 is LNHDA and CDR2 is SQIVND in the germline V gene (reference sequence). V lost 10 bases to trimming and J lost 7 bases; unmatched junction nucleotides: 9.

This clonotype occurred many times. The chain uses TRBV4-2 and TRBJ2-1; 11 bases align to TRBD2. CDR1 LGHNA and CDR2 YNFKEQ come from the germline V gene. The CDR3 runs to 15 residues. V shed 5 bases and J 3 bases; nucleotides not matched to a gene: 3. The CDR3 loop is CASSYGTSGYNEQFF. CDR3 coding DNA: TGTGCCAGCAGCTACGGGACTAGCGGCTACAATGAGCAGTTCTTC.

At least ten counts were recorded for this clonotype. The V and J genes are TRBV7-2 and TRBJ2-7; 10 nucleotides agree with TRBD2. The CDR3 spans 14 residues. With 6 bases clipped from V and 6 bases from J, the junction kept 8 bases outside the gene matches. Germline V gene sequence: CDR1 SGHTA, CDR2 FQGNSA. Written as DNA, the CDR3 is TGTGCCAGCAGTACACTAGCGGGACGCCCCGAGCAGTACTTC. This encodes CASSTLAGRPEQYF.

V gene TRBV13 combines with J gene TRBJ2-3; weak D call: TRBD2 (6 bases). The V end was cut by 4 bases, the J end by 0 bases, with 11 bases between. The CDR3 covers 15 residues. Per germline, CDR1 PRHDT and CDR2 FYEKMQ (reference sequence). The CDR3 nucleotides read TGTGCCAGCAGCTCCTGGGGGGACAGCACAGATACGCAGTATTTT. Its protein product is CASSSWGDSTDTQYF.

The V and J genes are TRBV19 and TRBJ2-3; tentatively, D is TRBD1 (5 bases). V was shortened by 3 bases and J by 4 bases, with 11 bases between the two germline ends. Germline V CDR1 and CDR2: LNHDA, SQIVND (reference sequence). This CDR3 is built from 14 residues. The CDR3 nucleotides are TGTGCCAGTAGTATTAACAGGTGGGCAGATACGCAGTATTTT. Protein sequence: CASSINRWADTQYF.

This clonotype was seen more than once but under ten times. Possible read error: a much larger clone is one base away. CDR3 DNA sequence: TGTGCCGGTAGTATAGTTACCGTGCACACCGGGGAGCTGTTTTTT. As protein: CAGSIVTVHTGELFF. V usage is TRBV19 and J usage is TRBJ2-2; D remains unclear. Germline V gene data show CDR1 as LNHDA and CDR2 as SQIVND (reference sequence). This CDR3 spans 15 amino acids.

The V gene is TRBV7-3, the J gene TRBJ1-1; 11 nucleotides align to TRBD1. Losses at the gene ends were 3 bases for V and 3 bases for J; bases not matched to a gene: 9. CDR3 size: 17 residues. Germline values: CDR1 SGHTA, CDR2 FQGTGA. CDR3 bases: TGTGCCAGCAGCTTGGACAGGGGGCGGGTCACGCACACTGAAGCTTTCTTT. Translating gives CASSLDRGRVTHTEAFF. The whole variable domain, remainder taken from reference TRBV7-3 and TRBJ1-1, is GAGVSQTPSNKVTEKGKYVELRCDPISGHTALYWYRQSLGQGPEFLIYFQGTGAADDSGLPNDRFFAVRPEGSVSTLKIQRTERGDSAVYLCASSLDRGRVTHTEAFFGQGTRLTVV.

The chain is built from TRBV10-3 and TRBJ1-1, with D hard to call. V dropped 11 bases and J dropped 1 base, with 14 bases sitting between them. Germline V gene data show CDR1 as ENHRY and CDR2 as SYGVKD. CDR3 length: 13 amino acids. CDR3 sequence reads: CAAGGPENTEAFF. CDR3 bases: TGTGCCGCCGGTGGGCCAGAGAACACTGAAGCTTTCTTT.

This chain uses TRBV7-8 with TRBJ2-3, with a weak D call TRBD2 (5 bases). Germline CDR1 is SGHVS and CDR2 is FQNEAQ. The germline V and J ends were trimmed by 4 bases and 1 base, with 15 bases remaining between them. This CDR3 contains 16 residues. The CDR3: CASSSLTSFGTDTQYF. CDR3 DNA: TGTGCCAGCAGCTCCCTTACTAGTTTTGGCACAGATACGCAGTATTTT.

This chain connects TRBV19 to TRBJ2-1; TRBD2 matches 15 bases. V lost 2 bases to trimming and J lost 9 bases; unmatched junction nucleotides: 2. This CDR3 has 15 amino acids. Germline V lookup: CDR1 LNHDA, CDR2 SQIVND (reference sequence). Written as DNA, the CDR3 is TGTGCCAGTAGTATATGGACTAGCGGGGGGGGTGAGCAGTTCTTC. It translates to CASSIWTSGGGEQFF.

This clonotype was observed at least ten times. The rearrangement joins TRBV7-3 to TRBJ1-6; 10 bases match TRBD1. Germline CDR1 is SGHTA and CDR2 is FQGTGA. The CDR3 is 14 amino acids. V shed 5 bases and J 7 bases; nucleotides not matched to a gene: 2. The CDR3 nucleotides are TGTGCCAGCAGCCCGGGACAGGGGAATTCACCCCTCCACTTT. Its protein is CASSPGQGNSPLHF.

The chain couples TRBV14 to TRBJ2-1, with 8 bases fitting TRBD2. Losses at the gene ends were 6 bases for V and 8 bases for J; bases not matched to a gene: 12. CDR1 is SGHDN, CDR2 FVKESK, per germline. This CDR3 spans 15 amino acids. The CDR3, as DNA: TGTGCCAGCAGGCCGGAGGCGGGGGGCTATTATGAGCAGTTCTTC. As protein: CASRPEAGGYYEQFF.

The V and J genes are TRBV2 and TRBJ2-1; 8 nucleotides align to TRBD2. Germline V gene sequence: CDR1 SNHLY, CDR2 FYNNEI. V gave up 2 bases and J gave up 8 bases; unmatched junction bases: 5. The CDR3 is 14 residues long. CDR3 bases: TGTGCCAGCAGTGAAACGACTAGCGTGCATGAGCAGTTCTTC. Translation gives CASSETTSVHEQFF.

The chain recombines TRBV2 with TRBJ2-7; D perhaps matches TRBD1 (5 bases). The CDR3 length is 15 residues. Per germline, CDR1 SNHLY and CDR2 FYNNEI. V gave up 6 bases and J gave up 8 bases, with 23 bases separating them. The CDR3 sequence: CASRGLVMALYKQYF. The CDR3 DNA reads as TGTGCCAGCAGGGGGCTGGTGATGGCCCTTTACAAGCAGTACTTC.

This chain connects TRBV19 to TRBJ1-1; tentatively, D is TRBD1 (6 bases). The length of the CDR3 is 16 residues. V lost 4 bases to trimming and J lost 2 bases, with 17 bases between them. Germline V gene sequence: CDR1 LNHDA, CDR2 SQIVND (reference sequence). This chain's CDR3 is CASSTGQKIFNTEAFF. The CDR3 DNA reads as TGTGCCAGTAGTACCGGACAGAAAATATTCAACACTGAAGCTTTCTTT.

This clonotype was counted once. CDR3 residues: CASSQDNGDSSTLYEQYF. For the CDR3, the DNA is TGCGCCAGCAGCCAAGATAATGGTGACAGCTCTACCCTCTACGAGCAGTACTTC. V gene TRBV4-1 combines with J gene TRBJ2-7, with D perhaps TRBD1 (5 bases). The ends were cut back, 0 bases at V and 3 bases at J, with 21 bases in the middle. The V gene's germline CDR1 is MGHRA and CDR2 YSYEKL. The CDR3 covers 18 residues.

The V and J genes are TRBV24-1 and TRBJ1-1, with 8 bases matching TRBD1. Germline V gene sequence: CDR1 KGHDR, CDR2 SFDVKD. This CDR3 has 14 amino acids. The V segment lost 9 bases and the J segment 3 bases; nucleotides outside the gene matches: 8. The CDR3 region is CATQAGGLDTEAFF. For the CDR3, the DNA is TGTGCCACCCAAGCAGGGGGCTTGGACACTGAAGCTTTCTTT.

CDR3 in amino acids: CASLLGQGVSANYGYTF. CDR3 nucleotides: TGTGCCAGCCTCCTGGGACAGGGCGTTTCAGCTAACTATGGCTACACCTTC. The V gene is TRBV6-1, the J gene TRBJ1-2, with TRBD1 matching over 9 bases. Germline CDR1 and CDR2: MNHNS and SASEGT. CDR3 length: 17 residues. With V trimmed by 8 bases and J by 0 bases, 13 bases remained unmatched.

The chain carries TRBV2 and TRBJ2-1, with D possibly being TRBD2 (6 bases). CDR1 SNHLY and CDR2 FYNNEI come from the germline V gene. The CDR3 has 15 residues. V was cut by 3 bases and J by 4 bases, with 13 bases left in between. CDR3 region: CASSDSGDSYNEQFF. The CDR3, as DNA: TGTGCCAGCAGTGACTCCGGGGACTCTTACAATGAGCAGTTCTTC.

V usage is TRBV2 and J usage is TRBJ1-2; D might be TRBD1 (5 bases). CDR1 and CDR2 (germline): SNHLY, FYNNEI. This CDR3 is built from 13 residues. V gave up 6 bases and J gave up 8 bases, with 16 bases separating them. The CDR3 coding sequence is TGTGCCAGCAGCGTATTCCGGGACTTGGGCTACACCTTC. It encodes CASSVFRDLGYTF.

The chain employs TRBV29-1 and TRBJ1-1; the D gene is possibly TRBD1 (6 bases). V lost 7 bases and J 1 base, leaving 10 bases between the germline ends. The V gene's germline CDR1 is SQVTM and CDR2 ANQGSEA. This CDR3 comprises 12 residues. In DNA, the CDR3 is TGCAGCGCCGGGACAACGAACACTGAAGCTTTCTTT. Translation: CSAGTTNTEAFF.

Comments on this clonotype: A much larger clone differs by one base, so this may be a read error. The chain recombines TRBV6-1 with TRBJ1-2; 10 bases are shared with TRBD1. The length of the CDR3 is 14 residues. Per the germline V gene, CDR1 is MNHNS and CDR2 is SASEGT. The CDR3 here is CASLARDRGYGHTF. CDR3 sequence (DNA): TGTGCCAGCCTCGCCCGGGACAGGGGTTATGGCCACACCTTC.

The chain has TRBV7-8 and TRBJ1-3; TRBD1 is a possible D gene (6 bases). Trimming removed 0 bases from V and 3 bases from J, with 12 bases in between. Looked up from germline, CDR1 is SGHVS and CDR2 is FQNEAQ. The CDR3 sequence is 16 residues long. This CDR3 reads CASSLAGAILGNTIYF. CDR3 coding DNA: TGTGCCAGCAGCTTAGCGGGGGCGATCCTTGGAAACACCATATATTTT.

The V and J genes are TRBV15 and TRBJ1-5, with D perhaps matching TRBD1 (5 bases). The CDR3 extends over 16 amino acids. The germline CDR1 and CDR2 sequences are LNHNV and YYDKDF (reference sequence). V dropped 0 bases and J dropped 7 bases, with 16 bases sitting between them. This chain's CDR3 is CATSRDILTAKQPQHF. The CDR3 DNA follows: TGTGCCACCAGCAGAGATATTTTGACAGCAAAGCAGCCCCAGCATTTT.

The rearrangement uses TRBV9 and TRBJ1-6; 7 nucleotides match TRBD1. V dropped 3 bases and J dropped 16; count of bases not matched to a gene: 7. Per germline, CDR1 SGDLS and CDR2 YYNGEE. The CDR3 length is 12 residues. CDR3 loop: CASSGQGGVLHF. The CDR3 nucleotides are TGTGCCAGCAGCGGACAGGGAGGGGTTCTCCACTTT.